This TCR beta chain is drawn from a study of vaccination effects on CD4 cells after COVID-19. Germline V lookup: CDR1 WSHSY, CDR2 SAAADI. The germline V and J ends were trimmed by 3 bases and 3 bases, with 12 bases remaining between them. This CDR3 is built from 16 residues. Cells that had been cultured for roughly ten days were the source of isolated CD4+ T cells. Participants got two doses of BNT162b2 or mRNA-1273 vaccine. Clones were sequenced by immunoSEQ multiplex PCR, and TCRdb holds only the in-frame ones, with some missing. The table has around 66,000 clones, roughly 81% seen once; the top ten hold approximately 2%. Concerning this clone itself: What it binds is not known.

The rearrangement joins TRBV10-2 to TRBJ2-6; no clear D. The input for sequencing was CD4+ T cells from PBMCs cultured without peptide, taken after COVID-19 vaccination. The sequence was obtained from a human donor who received a COVID-19 vaccine. The CDR3 region has the DNA TGCGCCAGCAGTGACGGTCGGGTTATTGGGGCCAACGTCCTGACTTTC. Translated: CASSDGRVIGANVLTF.